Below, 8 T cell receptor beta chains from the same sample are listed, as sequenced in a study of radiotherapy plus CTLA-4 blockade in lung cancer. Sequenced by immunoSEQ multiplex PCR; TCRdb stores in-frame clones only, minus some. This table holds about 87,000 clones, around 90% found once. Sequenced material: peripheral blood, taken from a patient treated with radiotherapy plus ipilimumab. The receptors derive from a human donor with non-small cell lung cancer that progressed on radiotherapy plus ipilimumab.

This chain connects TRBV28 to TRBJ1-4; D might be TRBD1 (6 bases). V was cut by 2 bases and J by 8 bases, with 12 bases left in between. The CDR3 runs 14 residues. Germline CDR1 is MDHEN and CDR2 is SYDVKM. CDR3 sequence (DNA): TGTGCCAGCAGTTTACGGGAGGGGGGCGAAAAACTGTTTTTT. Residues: CASSLREGGEKLFF.

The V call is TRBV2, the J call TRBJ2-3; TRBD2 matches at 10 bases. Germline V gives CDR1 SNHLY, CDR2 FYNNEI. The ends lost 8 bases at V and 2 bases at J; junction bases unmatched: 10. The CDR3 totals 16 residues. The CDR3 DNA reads TGTGCCAGCCGACCGCGTAGCGGGGGGTCCACAGATACGCAGTATTTT. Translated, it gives CASRPRSGGSTDTQYF.

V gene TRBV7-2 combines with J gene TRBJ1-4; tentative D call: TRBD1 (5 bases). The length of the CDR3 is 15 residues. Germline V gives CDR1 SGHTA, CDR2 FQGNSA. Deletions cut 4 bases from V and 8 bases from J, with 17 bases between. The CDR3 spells CASSSAGLVGEKLFF. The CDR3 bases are TGTGCCAGCAGCTCAGCAGGGCTGGTTGGGGAAAAACTGTTTTTT.

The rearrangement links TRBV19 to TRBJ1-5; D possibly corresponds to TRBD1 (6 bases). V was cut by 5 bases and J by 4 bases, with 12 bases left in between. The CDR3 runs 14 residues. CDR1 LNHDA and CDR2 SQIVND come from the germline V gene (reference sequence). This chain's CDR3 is CASSPWGTNQPQHF. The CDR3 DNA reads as TGTGCCAGTAGTCCATGGGGGACAAATCAGCCCCAGCATTTT.

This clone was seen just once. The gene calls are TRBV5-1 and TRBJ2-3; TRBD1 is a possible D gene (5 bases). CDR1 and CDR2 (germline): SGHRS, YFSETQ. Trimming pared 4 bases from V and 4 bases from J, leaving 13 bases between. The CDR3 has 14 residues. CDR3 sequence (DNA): TGCGCCAGCAGCCTACTATCCAGGGCAGATACGCAGTATTTT. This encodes CASSLLSRADTQYF.

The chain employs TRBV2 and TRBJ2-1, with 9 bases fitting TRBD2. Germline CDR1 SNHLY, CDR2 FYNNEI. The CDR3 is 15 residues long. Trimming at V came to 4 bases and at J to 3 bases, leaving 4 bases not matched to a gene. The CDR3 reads CASSVEAGGYNEQFF. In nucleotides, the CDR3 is TGTGCCAGCAGTGTGGAAGCGGGGGGCTACAATGAGCAGTTCTTC. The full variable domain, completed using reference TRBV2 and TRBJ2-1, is EPEVTQTPSHQVTQMGQEVILRCVPISNHLYFYWYRQILGQKVEFLVSFYNNEISEKSEIFDDQFSVERPDGSNFTLKIRSTKLEDSAMYFCASSVEAGGYNEQFFGPGTRLTVL.

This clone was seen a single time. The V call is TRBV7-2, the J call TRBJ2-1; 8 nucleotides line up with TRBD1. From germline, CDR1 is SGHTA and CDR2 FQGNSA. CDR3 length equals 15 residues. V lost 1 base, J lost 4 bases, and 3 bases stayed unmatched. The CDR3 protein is CASSLGDRSYNEQFF. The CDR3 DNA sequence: TGTGCCAGCAGCTTAGGGGACAGGAGTTACAATGAGCAGTTCTTC.

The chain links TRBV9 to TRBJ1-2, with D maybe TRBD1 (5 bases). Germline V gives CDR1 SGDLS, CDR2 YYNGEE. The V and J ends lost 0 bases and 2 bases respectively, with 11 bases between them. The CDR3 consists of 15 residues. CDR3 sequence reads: CASSVAGALNYGYTF. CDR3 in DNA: TGTGCCAGCAGCGTAGCCGGGGCATTGAACTATGGCTACACCTTC.